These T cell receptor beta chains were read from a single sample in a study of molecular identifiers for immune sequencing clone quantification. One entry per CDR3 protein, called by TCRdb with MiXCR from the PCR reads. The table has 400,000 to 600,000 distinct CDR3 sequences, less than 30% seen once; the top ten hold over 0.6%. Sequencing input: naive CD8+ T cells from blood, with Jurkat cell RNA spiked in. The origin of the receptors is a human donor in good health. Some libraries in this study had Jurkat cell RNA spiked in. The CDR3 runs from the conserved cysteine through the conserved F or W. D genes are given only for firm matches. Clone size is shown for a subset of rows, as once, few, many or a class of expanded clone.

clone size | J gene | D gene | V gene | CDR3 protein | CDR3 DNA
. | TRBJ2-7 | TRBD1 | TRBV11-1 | CASSLPGTGQEDEQYF | TGTGCCAGCAGCCTTCCGGGGACAGGGCAAGAGGACGAGCAGTACTTC
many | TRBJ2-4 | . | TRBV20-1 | CSAAPLGNIQYF | TGCAGTGCCGCACCACTAGGAAACATTCAGTACTTC
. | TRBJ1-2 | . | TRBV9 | CASSGQSGYGYTF | TGTGCCAGCAGTGGACAGAGCGGCTATGGCTACACCTTC
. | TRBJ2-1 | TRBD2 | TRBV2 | CASSVFLAGEPNHNEQFF | TGTGCCAGCAGTGTATTCCTAGCGGGTGAGCCAAACCACAATGAGCAGTTCTTC
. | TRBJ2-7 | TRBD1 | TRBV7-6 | CASSSRTGSAYEQYF | TGTGCCAGCAGCTCCAGGACAGGGTCGGCCTACGAGCAGTACTTC
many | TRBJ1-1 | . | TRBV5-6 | CASSLGSPNTEAFF | TGTGCCAGCAGCTTGGGTAGCCCGAACACTGAAGCTTTCTTT
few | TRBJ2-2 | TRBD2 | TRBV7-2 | CASSVLAGGPGDTGELFF | TGTGCCAGCAGCGTACTAGCGGGGGGGCCTGGAGACACCGGGGAGCTGTTTTTT
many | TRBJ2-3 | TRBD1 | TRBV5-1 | CASSPRDRYPDTQYF | TGCGCCAGCAGCCCCCGGGACAGGTATCCAGATACGCAGTATTTT
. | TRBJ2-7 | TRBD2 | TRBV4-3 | CASNQNRTSGYYEQSF | TGCGCCAGCAACCAAAATAGGACTAGCGGTTACTACGAGCAGTCCTTC
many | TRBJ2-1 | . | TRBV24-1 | CATSDSDGDEQFF | TGTGCCACCAGTGACTCGGACGGGGATGAGCAGTTCTTC
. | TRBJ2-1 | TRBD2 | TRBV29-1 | CSVDGSGGLAPDKQFF | TGCAGCGTTGACGGTTCGGGGGGACTAGCGCCGGATAAGCAGTTCTTC
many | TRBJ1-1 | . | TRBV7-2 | CASSPYRAEAFF | TGTGCCAGCAGCCCTTATCGGGCAGAAGCTTTCTTT
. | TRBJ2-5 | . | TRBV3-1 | CASSQDLYRETGTQYF | TGTGCCAGCAGCCAAGATTTGTATCGGGAAACGGGGACCCAGTACTTC
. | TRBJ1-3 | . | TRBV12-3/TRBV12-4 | CAGGGGPGNTIYF | TGTGCCGGGGGTGGGGGTCCTGGAAACACCATATATTTT
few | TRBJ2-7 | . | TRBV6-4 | CASSDRPHCPTSYEQYF | TGTGCCAGCAGTGACCGCCCCCATTGTCCGACCTCCTACGAGCAGTACTTC
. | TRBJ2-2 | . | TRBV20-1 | CSAALGPGELLF | TGCAGTGCGGCGCTGGGACCCGGGGAGCTGCTTTTT